This T cell receptor (beta chain) was observed in a study of a mutant IDH1 vaccine in newly diagnosed glioma. On the study more broadly: Vaccine administration was initiated 4-6 weeks following radiotherapy alone, or with temozolomide cycles.

Time point indicated: week 23, last vaccination. The content of each vaccine dose was 300 ug of mutant IDH1 20-mer peptide, and topical imiquimod accompanied it. In regard to this clone: Its antigen is not identified.

J was trimmed by 0 bases and V by 0 bases; bases with no gene match: 4. The CDR3 is 17 amino acids. The germline V gene encodes CDR1 SEHNR and CDR2 FQNEAQ (reference sequence). TCRdb keeps only in-frame clones here, not all; method: immunoSEQ multiplex PCR. The sample lists 30,000 to 40,000 clones; approximately 80% were seen once. The chain has TRBV7-9 and TRBJ2-1; 8 bases align to TRBD2. Sequenced here: PBMCs, sampled from a glioma patient whose treatment included an IDH1 peptide vaccine. The TCR comes from a man aged 35 to 55 with glioma. The CDR3 DNA reads TGTGCCAGCAGCTTAGCAACTAGCGGATTCTCCTACAATGAGCAGTTCTTC. It translates to CASSLATSGFSYNEQFF.